This T cell receptor (beta chain) was obtained from a study of CD8 T cells in Susac syndrome. Reverse transcription used about 0.45 to 1 ug RNA and random hexamers. Multiplex PCR with immunoSEQ amplified the TCR beta CDR3 across 54 Vbeta and 13 Jbeta. MiXCR, applied by TCRdb to the immunoSEQ multiplex PCR reads, yields one record per CDR3 protein. Among around 200,000 distinct CDR3 sequences, approximately 95% were seen once, and the ten largest hold about 0.08%. CD8+ and CD4+ T cells taken from blood had their TCR beta sequenced. The source is a human donor with multiple sclerosis. Material for sequencing was CD4+ T cells from PBMCs.

The CDR3 region has the DNA TGCAGCGTTGAGGCGAACAGCCTTAACTATGGCTACACCTTC. It translates to CSVEANSLNYGYTF. The J gene is TRBJ1-2, the V gene TRBV29-1; D not resolved. The V end lost 3 bases, the J end lost 1 base, and 12 bases lay between the germline ends. Germline V gene lookup returns CDR1 SQVTM and CDR2 ANQGSEA. This CDR3 is built from 14 residues. Using reference TRBV29-1 and TRBJ1-2 for the parts outside the CDR3, the full variable domain is SAVISQKPSRDICQRGTSLTIQCQVDSQVTMMFWYRQQPGQSLTLIATANQGSEATYESGFVIDKFPISRPNLTFSTLTVSNMSPEDSSIYLCSVEANSLNYGYTFGSGTRLTVV.